This TCR beta chain was identified in a study of blood T cell repertoires in COVID-19. Study context: The origin of the acute and convalescent COVID-19 samples was the United States, Italy and Spain. From T cells, B-cell-depleted T cells, or PBMCs came the material, which was cDNA or gDNA.

The CDR3 has 17 amino acids. Germline assignment: CDR1 SGDLS and CDR2 YYNGEE. The trim removed 0 bases at V and 4 bases at J, leaving 7 bases unmatched. Under the authors' procedure: Estimation of nucleated cell counts was performed using reference gene primer amplification. Clones were read by immunoSEQ multiplex PCR, and TCRdb kept only the in-frame ones, dropping some. The DNA was the basis for D and trimming; V, J and clone size are from that table. The sample shows about 220,000 clones, more than 75% of them seen only once. The sequenced sample was peripheral blood. The TCR comes from a human donor in a cohort sampled during active COVID-19. The chain has TRBV9 and TRBJ1-3; 10 bases line up with TRBD1. The CDR3 protein is CASSVGAGQGSGNTIYF. The CDR3, as DNA: TGTGCCAGCAGCGTAGGAGCGGGACAGGGGAGCGGAAACACCATATATTTT.